The 19 T cell receptor beta chains listed next were all sequenced from one sample in a study of shared T cell receptors in the human thymus. Only in-frame clones appear in the TCRdb table, and some are missing; sequencing was by immunoSEQ multiplex PCR. The table lists around 340,000 clones, more than 85% of them singletons. The sequenced material came from thymocytes. The receptors were sampled from a human donor.

In DNA form, the CDR3 reads TGCGCCAGCAGCCATCTTCGGGGGGACCCAGGGGCCCAGTACTTC. It translates to CASSHLRGDPGAQYF. The chain couples TRBV4-1 to TRBJ2-5, with D possibly matching TRBD2 (7 bases). The CDR3 consists of 15 residues. Germline V gives CDR1 MGHRA, CDR2 YSYEKL. Trimming removed 3 bases from V and 9 bases from J, with 20 bases in between.

V and J are TRBV18 and TRBJ2-7; D call uncertain. This CDR3 has 15 amino acids. Germline-derived CDR1 and CDR2 are KGHSH and LQKENI. The germline V and J ends were trimmed by 3 bases and 6 bases, with 18 bases remaining between them. DNA for the CDR3: TGTGCCAGCTCACCGGATACCTTGACTGGAACCGAGCAGTACTTC. This codes for CASSPDTLTGTEQYF.

The chain is built from TRBV18 and TRBJ2-7, with TRBD2 matching over 8 bases. CDR1 KGHSH and CDR2 LQKENI come from the germline V gene. The V and J ends lost 3 bases and 3 bases, in that order; junction bases with no gene match: 10. This CDR3 has 16 residues. CDR3 region: CASSPTSGGGFYEQYF. The CDR3 DNA reads as TGTGCCAGCTCACCCACCTCGGGAGGGGGATTCTACGAGCAGTACTTC. The variable domain in full, with the rest retrieved from reference TRBV18 and TRBJ2-7, is NAGVMQNPRHLVRRRGQEARLRCSPMKGHSHVYWYRQLPEEGLKFMVYLQKENIIDESGMPKERFSAEFPKEGPSILRIQQVVRGDSAAYFCASSPTSGGGFYEQYFGPGTRLTVT.

This clone was seen once. The rearrangement joins TRBV28 to TRBJ1-1; 8 bases fit TRBD1. Trimming at V came to 7 bases and at J to 1 base, leaving 8 bases not matched to a gene. Germline CDR1 is MDHEN and CDR2 is SYDVKM. The length of the CDR3 is 15 residues. The DNA for the CDR3 is TGTGCCAGCAAGAGGTCAGGGGGCGGGAACACTGAAGCTTTCTTT. The encoded protein is CASKRSGGGNTEAFF.

The genes are TRBV19 and TRBJ2-5, with 8 bases fitting TRBD1. Germline assignment: CDR1 LNHDA and CDR2 SQIVND (reference sequence). V shed 5 bases, J shed 4 bases, and the junction held 6 bases outside the gene matches. The CDR3 contains 14 residues. The CDR3 sequence: CASSGRQGRETQYF. DNA of the CDR3: TGTGCCAGTAGTGGTCGACAGGGGCGAGAGACCCAGTACTTC.

The chain couples TRBV14 to TRBJ1-4; D is perhaps TRBD1 (5 bases). V lost 0 bases and J lost 7, with 21 bases in between. CDR1 SGHDN and CDR2 FVKESK come from the germline V gene. CDR3 length: 18 amino acids. CDR3 coding DNA: TGTGCCAGCAGCCAAGAGGTTCTCGGCCTTGGGGGATTTGAAAAACTGTTTTTT. Translating gives CASSQEVLGLGGFEKLFF.

This clone was found once. The chain carries TRBV7-2 and TRBJ2-1; D unclear. This CDR3 is 16 amino acids long. The ends were cut back, 1 base at V and 0 bases at J, with 10 bases in the middle. CDR1 is SGHTA, CDR2 FQGNSA, per germline. CDR3 in amino acids: CASSLGQPSSYNEQFF. CDR3 DNA: TGTGCCAGCAGCTTAGGGCAGCCTAGCTCCTACAATGAGCAGTTCTTC.

The chain recombines TRBV11-2 with TRBJ1-3, with D possibly matching TRBD1 (5 bases). This CDR3 has 19 amino acids. Trimming shortened V by 5 bases and J by 1 base, and 24 bases separated the two germline ends. Germline assignment: CDR1 SGHAT and CDR2 FQNNGV. The CDR3 DNA reads TGTGCCAGCAGCCCTGGACTTGATCCGGGACGGCGATCTGGAAACACCATATATTTT. Encoded protein: CASSPGLDPGRRSGNTIYF.

This clone appeared a single time. The V call is TRBV15, the J call TRBJ1-2; a weak D match, TRBD1 (5 bases). The CDR3 sequence is 14 residues long. The V gene's germline CDR1 is LNHNV and CDR2 YYDKDF (reference sequence). V gave up 3 bases and J gave up 5 bases, with 13 bases separating them. The CDR3 here is CATSSGRVDYGYTF. The CDR3 coding sequence is TGTGCCACCAGCAGCGGCAGGGTAGATTATGGCTACACCTTC.

V usage is TRBV7-9 and J usage is TRBJ1-1, with TRBD1 as a possible D gene (5 bases). Germline CDR1 SEHNR, CDR2 FQNEAQ (reference sequence). With 1 base removed from V and 1 base from J, the gap between germline ends came to 13 bases. This CDR3 region has 16 residues. CDR3 nucleotide sequence: TGTGCCAGCAGCTTAGAACAGGCGGGGGAGAACACTGAAGCTTTCTTT. Translation: CASSLEQAGENTEAFF.

This chain uses TRBV7-9 with TRBJ2-7; no definite D call. V lost 5 bases, J lost 3 bases, and 5 bases lay in between. Germline loops: CDR1 SEHNR, CDR2 FQNEAQ (reference sequence). The length of the CDR3 is 11 residues. The CDR3 is CASSPYYEQYF. CDR3 DNA sequence: TGTGCCAGCAGCCCTTACTACGAGCAGTACTTC. Supplemented by reference TRBV7-9 and TRBJ2-7, the full variable domain reads DTGVSQNPRHKITKRGQNVTFRCDPISEHNRLYWYRQTLGQGPEFLTYFQNEAQLEKSRLLSDRFSAERPKGSFSTLEIQRTEQGDSAMYLCASSPYYEQYFGPGTRLTVT.

The chain employs TRBV7-6 and TRBJ1-1; no firm D call. The CDR3 length is 16 residues. V lost 1 base and J 1 base, leaving 13 bases between the germline ends. From germline, CDR1 is SGHVS and CDR2 FNYEAQ. CDR3 loop: CASSLVFTTSNTEAFF. The CDR3 DNA sequence: TGTGCCAGCAGCTTAGTTTTCACAACGTCGAACACTGAAGCTTTCTTT.

The V call is TRBV27, the J call TRBJ1-5; D not certain. The CDR3 is 15 residues long. V was cut by 0 bases and J by 6 bases, with 12 bases left in between. Germline V CDR1 and CDR2: MNHEY, SMNVEV (reference sequence). CDR3 sequence reads: CASSLSVEAGQPQHF. The CDR3 coding sequence is TGTGCCAGCAGTTTATCGGTAGAAGCGGGTCAGCCCCAGCATTTT.

This chain joins TRBV7-9 and TRBJ1-1; D is uncertain. Germline-derived CDR1 and CDR2 are SEHNR and FQNEAQ (reference sequence). V lost 2 bases and J 5 bases, leaving 12 bases between the germline ends. The CDR3 spans 14 residues. CDR3 in amino acids: CASSLLGQKTEAFF. The DNA for the CDR3 is TGTGCCAGCAGCTTATTAGGGCAGAAGACTGAAGCTTTCTTT.

This chain connects TRBV9 to TRBJ2-1, with TRBD1 matching over 7 bases. V lost 0 bases and J lost 1; bases outside the gene matches: 4. Germline V gives CDR1 SGDLS, CDR2 YYNGEE. This CDR3 comprises 16 residues. CDR3 DNA: TGTGCCAGCAGCGTAGCCGACAGGGAATCCTACAATGAGCAGTTCTTC. Protein product: CASSVADRESYNEQFF.

V and J are TRBV7-9 and TRBJ1-1; D is possibly TRBD1 (6 bases). The V gene lost 2 bases and the J gene lost 3 bases, with 10 bases spanning the gap. This CDR3 region has 14 residues. Looked up from germline, CDR1 is SEHNR and CDR2 is FQNEAQ (reference sequence). CDR3 nucleotide sequence: TGTGCCAGCAGCTTACAGGGGTCCCACACTGAAGCTTTCTTT. Amino acids: CASSLQGSHTEAFF.

This CDR3 is CAWSNRDRFGDTQYF. The CDR3 nucleotides read TGTGCCTGGAGCAACCGGGACAGGTTCGGGGATACGCAGTATTTT. The rearrangement uses TRBV30 and TRBJ2-3; TRBD1 matches at 8 bases. The CDR3 is 15 residues long. V gave up 3 bases and J gave up 6 bases; unmatched junction bases: 11. Germline-derived CDR1 and CDR2 are GTSNPN and SVGIG (reference sequence). Full variable domain (remainder filled in from reference TRBV30 and TRBJ2-3): SQTIHQWPATLVQPVGSPLSLECTVEGTSNPNLYWYRQAAGRGLQLLFYSVGIGQISSEVPQNLSASRPQDRQFILSSKKLLLSDSGFYLCAWSNRDRFGDTQYFGPGTRLTVL.

The chain employs TRBV5-1 and TRBJ1-1; 7 bases are a match to TRBD1. V shed 4 bases, J shed 1 base, and the junction held 4 bases outside the gene matches. CDR1 and CDR2 from the germline V gene are SGHRS and YFSETQ. The CDR3 is made up of 14 amino acids. DNA for the CDR3: TGCGCCAGCAGCACTCGACAGGGGAACACTGAAGCTTTCTTT. Its translation: CASSTRQGNTEAFF. Supplemented by reference TRBV5-1 and TRBJ1-1, the full variable domain reads KAGVTQTPRYLIKTRGQQVTLSCSPISGHRSVSWYQQTPGQGLQFLFEYFSETQRNKGNFPGRFSGRQFSNSRSEMNVSTLELGDSALYLCASSTRQGNTEAFFGQGTRLTVV.

V gene TRBV14 combines with J gene TRBJ1-1; D is uncertain. The germline V gene has CDR1 SGHDN and CDR2 FVKESK. CDR3 length equals 18 residues. The V end lost 0 bases, the J end lost 4 bases, and 21 bases lay between the germline ends. The CDR3 sequence: CASSQDPRVGLWGTEAFF. Written as DNA, the CDR3 is TGTGCCAGCAGCCAAGATCCACGGGTGGGCTTGTGGGGCACTGAAGCTTTCTTT. Full variable domain (missing parts from reference TRBV14 and TRBJ1-1): EAGVTQFPSHSVIEKGQTVTLRCDPISGHDNLYWYRRVMGKEIKFLLHFVKESKQDESGMPNNRFLAERTGGTYSTLKVQPAELEDSGVYFCASSQDPRVGLWGTEAFFGQGTRLTVV.